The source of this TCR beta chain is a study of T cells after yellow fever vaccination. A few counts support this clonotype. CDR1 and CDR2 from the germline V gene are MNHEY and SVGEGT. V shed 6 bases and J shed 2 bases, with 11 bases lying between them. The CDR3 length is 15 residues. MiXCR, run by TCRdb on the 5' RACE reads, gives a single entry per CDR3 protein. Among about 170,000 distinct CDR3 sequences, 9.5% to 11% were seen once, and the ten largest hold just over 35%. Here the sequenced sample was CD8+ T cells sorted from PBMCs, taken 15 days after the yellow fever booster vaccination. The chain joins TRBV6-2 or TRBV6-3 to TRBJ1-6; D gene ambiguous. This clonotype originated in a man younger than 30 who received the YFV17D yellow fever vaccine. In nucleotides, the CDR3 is TGTGCCAGCAGCTCGACGAAAACCTATAATTCACCCCTCCACTTT. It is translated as CASSSTKTYNSPLHF.